What follows are 27 T cell receptor beta chains derived from one specimen sequenced in a study of blood T cell repertoires in COVID-19. Data came from immunoSEQ multiplex PCR; TCRdb stores just in-frame clones and leaves some out. The table has 35,000 to 40,000 clones, 81% seen once. The sequencing sample was made of peripheral blood. The receptors were gathered from a man older than 75 with active or convalescent COVID-19.

This sequence joins TRBV6-5 and TRBJ1-3; 7 bases line up with TRBD1. From germline, CDR1 is MNHEY and CDR2 SVGAGI. V lost 4 bases, J lost 0 bases, and 3 bases stayed unmatched. The CDR3 loop spans 15 amino acids. CDR3 in amino acids: CASSLTGVSGNTIYF. CDR3 DNA: TGTGCCAGCAGTTTAACAGGGGTCTCTGGAAACACCATATATTTT.

The rearrangement joins TRBV2 to TRBJ2-7, with D unresolved. Trimming stripped 4 bases from V and 4 bases from J, with 8 bases between. The CDR3 runs 12 residues. The V gene's germline CDR1 is SNHLY and CDR2 FYNNEI. The CDR3 DNA sequence: TGTGCCAGCAGTGTGGGCTTTTACGAGCAGTACTTC. It codes for CASSVGFYEQYF.

V is TRBV11-2 and J is TRBJ1-1, with a weak D call TRBD1 (6 bases). The V gene's germline CDR1 is SGHAT and CDR2 FQNNGV. The CDR3 length is 15 residues. V lost 1 base to trimming and J lost 6 bases, with 15 bases between them. The CDR3 here is CASSLGPGALPEAFF. CDR3 nucleotides: TGTGCCAGCAGCTTAGGCCCAGGGGCCCTCCCTGAAGCTTTCTTT.

The chain carries TRBV2 and TRBJ2-1; 7 nucleotides align to TRBD2. Germline trimming cut 2 bases from V and 10 bases from J; bases unmatched to any gene: 11. Germline V gene lookup returns CDR1 SNHLY and CDR2 FYNNEI. The CDR3 is 15 amino acids. The CDR3 coding sequence is TGTGCCAGCAGTGAATCTAGCGGAGTGGGGCGGGAGCAGTTCTTC. Its protein product is CASSESSGVGREQFF.

In this sample, this clone turned up once. The chain has TRBV7-2 and TRBJ2-3; D perhaps matches TRBD2 (6 bases). Trimming left V 6 bases short and J 0 bases short, with 16 bases between. CDR3 length: 16 residues. Per germline, CDR1 SGHTA and CDR2 FQGNSA. CDR3 bases: TGTGCCAGCAGTATAGCTAGCGCACATAGCACAGATACGCAGTATTTT. Translation: CASSIASAHSTDTQYF. Full variable domain (rest looked up from reference TRBV7-2 and TRBJ2-3): GAGVSQSPSNKVTEKGKDVELRCDPISGHTALYWYRQSLGQGLEFLIYFQGNSAPDKSGLPSDRFSAERTGGSVSTLTIQRTQQEDSAVYLCASSIASAHSTDTQYFGPGTRLTVL.

The J gene is TRBJ1-2, the V gene TRBV5-6, with D possibly TRBD1 on 5 matching bases. The CDR3 loop spans 15 amino acids. V lost 0 bases and J lost 1, with 10 bases in between. CDR1 SGHDT and CDR2 YYEEEE come from the germline V gene. Here the CDR3 reads CASSLEWTLNYGYTF. The CDR3 coding sequence is TGTGCCAGCAGCTTGGAGTGGACACTTAACTATGGCTACACCTTC.

This clone showed up just a few times. This sequence joins TRBV15 and TRBJ1-5, with 10 bases lining up with TRBD1. This CDR3 is built from 16 residues. J gave up 0 bases and V 5 bases, and 4 bases lay outside the gene matches. Germline V gene lookup returns CDR1 LNHNV and CDR2 YYDKDF (reference sequence). In DNA, the CDR3 is TGTGCCACCAGCGGACAGGGGGGGAATAGCAATCAGCCCCAGCATTTT. It codes for CATSGQGGNSNQPQHF.

V and J are TRBV2 and TRBJ1-2, with unresolved D. CDR1 is SNHLY and CDR2 is FYNNEI in the germline V gene. With 3 bases removed from V and 5 bases from J, the gap between germline ends came to 16 bases. This CDR3 spans 15 amino acids. CDR3 protein: CASSDNLMVEYGYTF. CDR3 nucleotides: TGTGCCAGCAGTGACAACCTGATGGTAGAGTATGGCTACACCTTC.

This chain uses TRBV6-1 with TRBJ1-1; D remains ambiguous. The CDR3 contains 13 residues. Per germline, CDR1 MNHNS and CDR2 SASEGT. The ends were cut back, 1 base at V and 7 bases at J, with 10 bases in the middle. The CDR3 DNA is TGTGCCAGCAGTGAAGGCCTTAGAGTTGAAGCTTTCTTT. Its translation: CASSEGLRVEAFF.

This clone was detected a few times. The V and J genes are TRBV19 and TRBJ1-3; TRBD1 matches 12 bases. V trimming: 2 bases; J trimming: 0 bases; junction bases outside the gene matches: 5. CDR1 is LNHDA and CDR2 is SQIVND in the germline V gene (reference sequence). This CDR3 region has 18 residues. The CDR3 bases are TGTGCCAGTAGTATAACGGGACAGGGGGCAGGCTCTGGAAACACCATATATTTT. Translating gives CASSITGQGAGSGNTIYF.

This clone was observed a few times. The V and J genes are TRBV7-9 and TRBJ1-1; TRBD1 is a possible D gene (5 bases). The CDR3 length is 13 residues. Germline values: CDR1 SEHNR, CDR2 FQNEAQ (reference sequence). V was cut by 3 bases and J by 2 bases, with 7 bases left in between. CDR3 bases: TGTGCCAGCAGCTTTCAGGGAAACACTGAAGCTTTCTTT. Translating gives CASSFQGNTEAFF. Using reference TRBV7-9 and TRBJ1-1 for the parts outside the CDR3, the full variable domain is DTGVSQNPRHKITKRGQNVTFRCDPISEHNRLYWYRQTLGQGPEFLTYFQNEAQLEKSRLLSDRFSAERPKGSFSTLEIQRTEQGDSAMYLCASSFQGNTEAFFGQGTRLTVV.

The genes are TRBV27 and TRBJ1-5, with a possible D match to TRBD1 (5 bases). V was trimmed by 5 bases and J by 2 bases, leaving 16 bases between them. The germline gives CDR1 MNHEY, CDR2 SMNVEV (reference sequence). This CDR3 comprises 16 residues. CDR3 region: CASSTWGSRGNQPQHF. CDR3 sequence (DNA): TGTGCCAGCAGTACCTGGGGTTCCAGGGGCAATCAGCCCCAGCATTTT.

The J gene is TRBJ2-3, the V gene TRBV4-3, with 10 bases identical to TRBD2. The junction had 5 bases not matched to a gene; V was cut back by 0 bases and J by 5 bases. The CDR3 has 16 amino acids. From germline, CDR1 is LGHNA and CDR2 YSLEER. CDR3 DNA sequence: TGCGCCAGCAGCCAAGAGCTAGCGGGGGAAATAGATACGCAGTATTTT. As protein: CASSQELAGEIDTQYF.

J is TRBJ1-1 and V is TRBV29-1, with D possibly TRBD1 on 6 matching bases. This CDR3 region has 11 residues. The germline V gene has CDR1 SQVTM and CDR2 ANQGSEA. Trimming cost V 1 base and J 13 bases, with 13 bases left between them. The CDR3, as DNA: TGCAGCGTTGAAGTAGGGGGAAGGGGTTTCTTT. The encoded protein is CSVEVGGRGFF.

V is TRBV7-2 and J is TRBJ2-5; 9 nucleotides align to TRBD2. Trimming removed 3 bases from V and 4 bases from J; junction bases left unmatched: 15. The CDR3 covers 18 residues. CDR1 is SGHTA and CDR2 is FQGNSA in the germline V gene. The DNA for the CDR3 is TGTGCCAGCAGCTTCTTCGGGGCACGACGAGCGGGAGGAGAGACCCAGTACTTC. It translates to CASSFFGARRAGGETQYF. The whole variable domain, filled in from reference TRBV7-2 and TRBJ2-5, reads GAGVSQSPSNKVTEKGKDVELRCDPISGHTALYWYRQSLGQGLEFLIYFQGNSAPDKSGLPSDRFSAERTGGSVSTLTIQRTQQEDSAVYLCASSFFGARRAGGETQYFGPGTRLLVL.

This clone showed up just once. The J gene is TRBJ1-6, the V gene TRBV7-9; tentatively, D is TRBD1 (6 bases). The CDR3 is 14 residues long. CDR1 and CDR2 (germline): SEHNR, FQNEAQ (reference sequence). Trimming removed 3 bases at V and 9 bases at J, with 12 bases between. The CDR3 protein is CASSLGGQGSPLHF. For the CDR3, the DNA is TGTGCCAGCAGCTTGGGGGGGCAGGGTTCACCCCTCCACTTT.

This clone was found a few times. V is TRBV11-1 and J is TRBJ1-2; 9 nucleotides match TRBD1. CDR1 and CDR2 from the germline V gene are SGHAT and FQDESV (reference sequence). This CDR3 is 15 amino acids long. The trim removed 5 bases at V and 4 bases at J, leaving 8 bases unmatched. CDR3 nucleotide sequence: TGTGCCAGCAGCGACCGGGACAGGGTATCCTATGGCTACACCTTC. This codes for CASSDRDRVSYGYTF.

The J gene is TRBJ2-7, the V gene TRBV6-1, with 10 bases fitting TRBD1. This CDR3 comprises 16 residues. In germline, CDR1 is MNHNS, CDR2 SASEGT. V dropped 4 bases and J dropped 4; count of bases not matched to a gene: 10. CDR3 sequence (DNA): TGTGCCAGCAGTGCGCTCCCGGGACAGGGGCGGTACGAGCAGTACTTC. It is translated as CASSALPGQGRYEQYF.

This clone was counted between two and nine times. J is TRBJ1-5 and V is TRBV11-3; no clear D gene. Germline lookup yields CDR1 SGHNT and CDR2 YENEEA. V lost 4 bases to trimming and J lost 3 bases, with 4 bases between them. The CDR3 spans 12 residues. This CDR3 reads CASSSINQPQHF. Here the CDR3 DNA reads TGTGCCAGCAGCTCCATCAATCAGCCCCAGCATTTT.

The chain combines TRBV5-8 with TRBJ1-5; D uncertain. Deletions cut 3 bases from V and 11 bases from J, with 12 bases between. The CDR3 totals 12 residues. Germline V gene sequence: CDR1 SGHTS, CDR2 YDEGEE. The CDR3 loop is CASSSPPAAQHF. As DNA, the CDR3 is TGTGCCAGCAGCTCCCCACCTGCAGCCCAGCATTTT.

This clone was found a few times. The V and J genes are TRBV14 and TRBJ2-5, with TRBD2 matching 14 bases. The V and J ends lost 4 bases and 2 bases, in that order; junction bases with no gene match: 6. The germline V gene has CDR1 SGHDN and CDR2 FVKESK. The CDR3 extends over 17 amino acids. The DNA for the CDR3 is TGTGCCAGCAGCCCGGGACTAGCGGGAGTTGGTCAAGAGACCCAGTACTTC. This translates into CASSPGLAGVGQETQYF.

The chain has TRBV5-1 and TRBJ2-1; 12 nucleotides line up with TRBD2. Germline V gives CDR1 SGHRS, CDR2 YFSETQ. Unmatched junction bases numbered 2, after V lost 4 bases and J lost 3 bases. There are 15 residues in the CDR3. The CDR3 region has the DNA TGCGCCAGCAGCCTGACTAGCGGGGGCTACAATGAGCAGTTCTTC. It encodes CASSLTSGGYNEQFF. Full variable domain (missing parts from reference TRBV5-1 and TRBJ2-1): KAGVTQTPRYLIKTRGQQVTLSCSPISGHRSVSWYQQTPGQGLQFLFEYFSETQRNKGNFPGRFSGRQFSNSRSEMNVSTLELGDSALYLCASSLTSGGYNEQFFGPGTRLTVL.

The J gene is TRBJ2-2, the V gene TRBV5-1, with TRBD2 as a possible D gene (6 bases). The CDR3 sequence is 14 residues long. Trimming took off 3 bases at V and 2 bases at J, with 8 bases between the two ends. In germline, CDR1 is SGHRS, CDR2 YFSETQ. The CDR3 here is CASSSGTNTGELFF. CDR3 sequence (DNA): TGCGCCAGCAGCTCCGGGACTAACACCGGGGAGCTGTTTTTT.

The V call is TRBV18, the J call TRBJ2-1; 8 nucleotides agree with TRBD2. The germline V gene encodes CDR1 KGHSH and CDR2 LQKENI. V dropped 3 bases and J dropped 8; count of bases not matched to a gene: 6. This CDR3 has 14 amino acids. The CDR3 DNA follows: TGTGCCAGCTCACCTCAACGGGGGGGTGATGAGCAGTTCTTC. This gives the protein CASSPQRGGDEQFF.

This chain connects TRBV2 to TRBJ2-4, with D possibly matching TRBD1 (6 bases). CDR3 length equals 17 residues. Per germline, CDR1 SNHLY and CDR2 FYNNEI. V lost 6 bases and J 1 base, leaving 19 bases between the germline ends. The CDR3 nucleotides read TGTGCCAGCAGGGAAAAAACAGGGCGGGCGGCCAAAAACATTCAGTACTTC. Amino acid sequence: CASREKTGRAAKNIQYF. Combining the CDR3 with reference TRBV2 and TRBJ2-4 gives the whole variable domain EPEVTQTPSHQVTQMGQEVILRCVPISNHLYFYWYRQILGQKVEFLVSFYNNEISEKSEIFDDQFSVERPDGSNFTLKIRSTKLEDSAMYFCASREKTGRAAKNIQYFGAGTRLSVL.

V and J are TRBV4-3 and TRBJ2-3; TRBD2 aligns across 7 bases. The germline gives CDR1 LGHNA, CDR2 YSLEER. With V trimmed by 6 bases and J by 6 bases, 9 bases remained unmatched. This CDR3 contains 14 residues. The CDR3 reads CASRPGTTGDTQYF. In DNA, the CDR3 is TGCGCCAGCAGACCAGGGACTACCGGGGATACGCAGTATTTT.

This clone was counted between two and nine times. The CDR3, as DNA: TGTGCCAGCAGCCAAGATATTGCGACAGATACGCAGTATTTT. Translation: CASSQDIATDTQYF. This chain joins TRBV14 and TRBJ2-3, with D unclear. V lost 0 bases and J lost 3, with 7 bases in between. This CDR3 is built from 14 residues. Per germline, CDR1 SGHDN and CDR2 FVKESK.